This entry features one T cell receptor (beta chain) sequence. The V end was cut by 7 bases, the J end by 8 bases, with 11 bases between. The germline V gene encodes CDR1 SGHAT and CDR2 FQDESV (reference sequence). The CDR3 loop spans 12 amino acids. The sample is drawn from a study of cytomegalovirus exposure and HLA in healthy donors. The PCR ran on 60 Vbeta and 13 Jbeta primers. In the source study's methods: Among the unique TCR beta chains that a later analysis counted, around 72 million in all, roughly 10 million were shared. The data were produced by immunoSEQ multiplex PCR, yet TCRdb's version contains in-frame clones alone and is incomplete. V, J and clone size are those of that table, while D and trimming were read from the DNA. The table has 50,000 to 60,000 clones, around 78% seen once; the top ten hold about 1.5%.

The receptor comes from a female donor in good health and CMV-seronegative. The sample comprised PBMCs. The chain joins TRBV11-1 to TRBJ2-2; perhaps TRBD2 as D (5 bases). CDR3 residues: CASTQWEGELFF. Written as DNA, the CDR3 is TGTGCCAGCACCCAATGGGAGGGGGAGCTGTTTTTT.